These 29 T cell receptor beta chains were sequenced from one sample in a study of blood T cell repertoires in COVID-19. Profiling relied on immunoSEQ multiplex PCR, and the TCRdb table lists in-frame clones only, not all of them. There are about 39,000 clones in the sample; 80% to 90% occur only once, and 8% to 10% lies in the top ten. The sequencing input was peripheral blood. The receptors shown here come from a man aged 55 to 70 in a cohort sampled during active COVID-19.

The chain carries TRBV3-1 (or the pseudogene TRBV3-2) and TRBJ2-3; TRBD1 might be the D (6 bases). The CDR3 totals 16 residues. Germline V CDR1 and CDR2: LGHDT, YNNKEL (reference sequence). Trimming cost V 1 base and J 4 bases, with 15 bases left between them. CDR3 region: CASSQGYRVGPDTQYF. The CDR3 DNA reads TGTGCCAGCAGCCAAGGATACAGGGTCGGACCAGATACGCAGTATTTT.

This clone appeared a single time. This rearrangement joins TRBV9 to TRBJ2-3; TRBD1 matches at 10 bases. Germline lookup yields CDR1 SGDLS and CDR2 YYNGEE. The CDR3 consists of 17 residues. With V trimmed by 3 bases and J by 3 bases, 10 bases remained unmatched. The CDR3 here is CASSAGRTGGGTDTQYF. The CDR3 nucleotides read TGTGCCAGCAGCGCCGGACGGACAGGGGGAGGAACAGATACGCAGTATTTT.

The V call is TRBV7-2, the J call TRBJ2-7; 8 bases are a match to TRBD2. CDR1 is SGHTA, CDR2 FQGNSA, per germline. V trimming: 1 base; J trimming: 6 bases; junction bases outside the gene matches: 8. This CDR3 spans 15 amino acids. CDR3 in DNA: TGTGCCAGCAGCTTAGGAACGGGAGGGCCCGGCGAGCAGTACTTC. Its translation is CASSLGTGGPGEQYF.

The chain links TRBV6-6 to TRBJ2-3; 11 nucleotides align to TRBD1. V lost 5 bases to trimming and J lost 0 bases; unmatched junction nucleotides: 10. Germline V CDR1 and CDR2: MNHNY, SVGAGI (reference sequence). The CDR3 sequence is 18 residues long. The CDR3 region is CASSPDRGPFGSTDTQYF. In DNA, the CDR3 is TGTGCCAGCAGTCCGGACAGGGGGCCTTTCGGTAGCACAGATACGCAGTATTTT.

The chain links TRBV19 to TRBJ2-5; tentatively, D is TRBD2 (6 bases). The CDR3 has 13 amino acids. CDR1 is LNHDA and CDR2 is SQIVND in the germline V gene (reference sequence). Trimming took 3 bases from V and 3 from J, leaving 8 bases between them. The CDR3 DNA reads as TGTGCCAGTAGTATTTGGGGGGAAGAGACCCAGTACTTC. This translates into CASSIWGEETQYF.

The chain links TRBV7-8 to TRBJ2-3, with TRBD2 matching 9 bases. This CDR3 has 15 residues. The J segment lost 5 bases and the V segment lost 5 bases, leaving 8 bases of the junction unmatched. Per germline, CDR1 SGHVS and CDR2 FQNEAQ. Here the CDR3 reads CASSHSGSREDTQYF. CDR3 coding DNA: TGTGCCAGCAGCCATAGCGGGAGCCGGGAAGATACGCAGTATTTT.

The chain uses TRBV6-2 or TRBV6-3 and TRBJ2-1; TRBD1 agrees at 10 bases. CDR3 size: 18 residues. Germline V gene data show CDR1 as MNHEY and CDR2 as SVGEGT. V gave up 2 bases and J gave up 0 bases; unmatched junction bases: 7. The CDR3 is CASSYPRDRGRSYNEQFF. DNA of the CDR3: TGTGCCAGCAGTTACCCCCGGGACAGGGGTCGCTCCTACAATGAGCAGTTCTTC.

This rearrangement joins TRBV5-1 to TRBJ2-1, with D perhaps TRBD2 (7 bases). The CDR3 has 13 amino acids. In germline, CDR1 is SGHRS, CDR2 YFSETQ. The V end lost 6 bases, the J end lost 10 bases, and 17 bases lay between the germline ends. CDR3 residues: CASKGEGQREQFF. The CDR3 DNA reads TGCGCCAGCAAGGGGGAGGGCCAGCGAGAGCAGTTCTTC. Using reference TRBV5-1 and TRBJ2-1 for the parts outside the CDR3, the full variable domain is KAGVTQTPRYLIKTRGQQVTLSCSPISGHRSVSWYQQTPGQGLQFLFEYFSETQRNKGNFPGRFSGRQFSNSRSEMNVSTLELGDSALYLCASKGEGQREQFFGPGTRLTVL.

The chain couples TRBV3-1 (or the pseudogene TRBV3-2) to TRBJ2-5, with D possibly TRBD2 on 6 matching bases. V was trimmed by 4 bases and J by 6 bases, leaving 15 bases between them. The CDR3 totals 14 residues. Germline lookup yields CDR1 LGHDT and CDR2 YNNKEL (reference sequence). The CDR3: CASSPKPGGKTQYF. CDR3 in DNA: TGTGCCAGCAGCCCTAAGCCTGGGGGGAAGACCCAGTACTTC.

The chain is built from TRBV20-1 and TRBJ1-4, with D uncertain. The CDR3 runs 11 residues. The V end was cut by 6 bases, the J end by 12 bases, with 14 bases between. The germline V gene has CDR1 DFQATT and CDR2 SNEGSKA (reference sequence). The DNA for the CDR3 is TGCAGTGCGCGCGGGCTTGAGGAACTGTTTTTT. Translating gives CSARGLEELFF.

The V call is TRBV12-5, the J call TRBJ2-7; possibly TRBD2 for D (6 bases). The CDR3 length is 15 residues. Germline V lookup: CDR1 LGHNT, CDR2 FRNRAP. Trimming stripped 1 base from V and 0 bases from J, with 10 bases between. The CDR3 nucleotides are TGTGCTAGTGGTTTGGGCGGGATAAGCTCCTACGAGCAGTACTTC. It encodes CASGLGGISSYEQYF.

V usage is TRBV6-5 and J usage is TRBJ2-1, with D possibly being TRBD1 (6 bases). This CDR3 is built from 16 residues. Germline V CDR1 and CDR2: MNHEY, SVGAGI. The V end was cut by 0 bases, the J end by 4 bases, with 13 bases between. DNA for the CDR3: TGTGCCAGCAGTTACTCGAGTGGGGGCAGTTACAATGAGCAGTTCTTC. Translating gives CASSYSSGGSYNEQFF.

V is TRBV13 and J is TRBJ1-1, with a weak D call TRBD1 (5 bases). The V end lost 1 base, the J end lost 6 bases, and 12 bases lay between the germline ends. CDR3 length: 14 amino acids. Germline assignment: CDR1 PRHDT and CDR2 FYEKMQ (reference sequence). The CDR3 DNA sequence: TGTGCCAGCAGCTTAGCCGGCAGGGATGCTGAAGCTTTCTTT. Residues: CASSLAGRDAEAFF.

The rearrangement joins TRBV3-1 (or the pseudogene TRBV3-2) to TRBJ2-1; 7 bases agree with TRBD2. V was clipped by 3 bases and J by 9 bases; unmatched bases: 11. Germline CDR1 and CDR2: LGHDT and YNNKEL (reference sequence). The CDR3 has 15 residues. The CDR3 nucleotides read TGTGCCAGCAGCCAGGGCGGGAGCGCCGGGGGTGAGCAGTTCTTC. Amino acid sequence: CASSQGGSAGGEQFF.

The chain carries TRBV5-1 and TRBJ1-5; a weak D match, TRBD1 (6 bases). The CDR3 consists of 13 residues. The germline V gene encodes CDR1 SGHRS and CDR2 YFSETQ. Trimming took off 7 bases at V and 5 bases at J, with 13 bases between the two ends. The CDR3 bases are TGCGCCAGCGGGGAGGGGGAGGATCAGCCCCAGCATTTT. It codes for CASGEGEDQPQHF.

The CDR3 coding sequence is TGTGCCAGCAGCTCCCTAAAAGAGACCCAGTACTTC. Amino acids: CASSSLKETQYF. This rearrangement joins TRBV11-3 to TRBJ2-5; D not resolved. Trimming left V 4 bases short and J 3 bases short, with 6 bases between. From germline, CDR1 is SGHNT and CDR2 YENEEA. The CDR3 contains 12 residues. The entire variable domain, with the rest obtained from reference TRBV11-3 and TRBJ2-5, is as follows: EAGVVQSPRYKIIEKKQPVAFWCNPISGHNTLYWYLQNLGQGPELLIRYENEEAVDDSQLPKDRFSAERLKGVDSTLKIQPAELGDSAVYLCASSSLKETQYFGPGTRLLVL.

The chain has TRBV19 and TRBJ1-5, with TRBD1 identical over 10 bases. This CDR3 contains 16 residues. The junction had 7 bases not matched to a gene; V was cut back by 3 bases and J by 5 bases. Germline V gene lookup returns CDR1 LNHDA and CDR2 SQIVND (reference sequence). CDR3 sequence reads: CASSIPGQGEHQPQHF. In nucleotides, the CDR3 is TGTGCCAGTAGTATTCCTGGACAGGGGGAGCATCAGCCCCAGCATTTT.

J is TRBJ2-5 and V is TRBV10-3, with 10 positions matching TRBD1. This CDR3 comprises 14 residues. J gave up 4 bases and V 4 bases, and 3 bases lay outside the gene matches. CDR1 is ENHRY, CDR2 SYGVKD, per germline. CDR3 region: CAISGRDRGETQYF. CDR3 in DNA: TGTGCCATCAGTGGCCGGGACAGGGGAGAGACCCAGTACTTC.

CDR3 in DNA: TGCGCCAGCAGCTACGGGGTCTCTGGGGCCAACGTCCTGACTTTC. Encoded protein: CASSYGVSGANVLTF. The chain has TRBV5-1 and TRBJ2-6; possibly TRBD2 for D (5 bases). V lost 3 bases and J lost 0, with 7 bases in between. This CDR3 spans 15 amino acids. Germline V lookup: CDR1 SGHRS, CDR2 YFSETQ.

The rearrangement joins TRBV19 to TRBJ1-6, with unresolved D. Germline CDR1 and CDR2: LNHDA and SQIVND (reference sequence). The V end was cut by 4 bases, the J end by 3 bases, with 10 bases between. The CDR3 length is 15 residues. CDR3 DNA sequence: TGTGCCAGTAGTACTAGCCGGGACTATAATTCACCCCTCCACTTT. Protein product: CASSTSRDYNSPLHF.

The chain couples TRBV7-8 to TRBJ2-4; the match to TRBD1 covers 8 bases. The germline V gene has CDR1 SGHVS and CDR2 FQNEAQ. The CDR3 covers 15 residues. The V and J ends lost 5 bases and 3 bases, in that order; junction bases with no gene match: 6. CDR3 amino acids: CASSRETGVKNIQYF. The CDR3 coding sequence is TGTGCCAGCAGCCGAGAGACAGGGGTCAAAAACATTCAGTACTTC.

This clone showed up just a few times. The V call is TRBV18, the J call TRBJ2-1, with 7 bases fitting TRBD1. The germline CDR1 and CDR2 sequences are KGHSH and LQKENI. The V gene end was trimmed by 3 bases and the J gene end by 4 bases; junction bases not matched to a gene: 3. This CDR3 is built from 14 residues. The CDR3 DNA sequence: TGTGCCAGCTCACCTGGACAGGAGTACAATGAGCAGTTCTTC. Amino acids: CASSPGQEYNEQFF.

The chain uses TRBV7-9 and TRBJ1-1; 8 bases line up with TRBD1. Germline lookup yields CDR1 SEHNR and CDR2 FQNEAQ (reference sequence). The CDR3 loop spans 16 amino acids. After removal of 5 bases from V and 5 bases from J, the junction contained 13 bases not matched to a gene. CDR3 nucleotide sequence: TGTGCCAGCAGCACTTACAGGGGGGCGCGGGGAACTGAAGCTTTCTTT. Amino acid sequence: CASSTYRGARGTEAFF.

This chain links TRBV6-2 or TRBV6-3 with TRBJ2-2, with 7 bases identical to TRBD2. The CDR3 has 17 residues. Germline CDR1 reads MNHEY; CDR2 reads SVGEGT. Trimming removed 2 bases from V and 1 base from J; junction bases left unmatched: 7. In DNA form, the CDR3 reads TGTGCCAGCAGTTACACCGCGGGGGTCGGGAACACCGGGGAGCTGTTTTTT. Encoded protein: CASSYTAGVGNTGELFF.

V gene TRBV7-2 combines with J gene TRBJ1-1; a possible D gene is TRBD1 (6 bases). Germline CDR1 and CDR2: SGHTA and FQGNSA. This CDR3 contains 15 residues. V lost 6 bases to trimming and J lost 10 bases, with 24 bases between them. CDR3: CASRPGPVAGEIAFF. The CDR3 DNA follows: TGTGCCAGCAGACCCGGGCCAGTGGCAGGGGAAATAGCTTTCTTT.

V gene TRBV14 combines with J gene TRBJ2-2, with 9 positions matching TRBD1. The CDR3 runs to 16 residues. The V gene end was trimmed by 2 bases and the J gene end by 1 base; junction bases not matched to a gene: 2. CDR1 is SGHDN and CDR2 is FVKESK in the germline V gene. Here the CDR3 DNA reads TGTGCCAGCAGCCAAACAGGGGGCTTGAACACCGGGGAGCTGTTTTTT. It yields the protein CASSQTGGLNTGELFF.

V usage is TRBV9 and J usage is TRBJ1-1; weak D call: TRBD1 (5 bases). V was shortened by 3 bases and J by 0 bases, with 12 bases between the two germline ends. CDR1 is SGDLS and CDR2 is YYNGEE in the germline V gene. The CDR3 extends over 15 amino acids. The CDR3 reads CASSATVTMNTEAFF. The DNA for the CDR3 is TGTGCCAGCAGCGCGACAGTTACTATGAACACTGAAGCTTTCTTT.

The CDR3 here is CSVLRGAGDTQYF. The CDR3 DNA sequence: TGCAGCGTTCTGCGGGGGGCCGGGGATACGCAGTATTTT. V gene TRBV29-1 combines with J gene TRBJ2-3; 8 bases align to TRBD2. CDR1 is SQVTM, CDR2 ANQGSEA, per germline. The CDR3 is 13 residues long. J was trimmed by 6 bases and V by 5 bases; bases with no gene match: 7.

CDR3 protein: CASSSGQSLGDTQYF. In DNA, the CDR3 is TGTGCCAGCAGCTCGGGACAGAGCCTCGGCGATACGCAGTATTTT. This rearrangement joins TRBV7-9 to TRBJ2-3; 7 nucleotides align to TRBD1. CDR1 is SEHNR and CDR2 is FQNEAQ in the germline V gene (reference sequence). CDR3 length: 15 residues. V was clipped by 4 bases and J by 6 bases; unmatched bases: 10.